Listed below are T cell receptor beta chains from one sample, sequenced in a study of T-cell memory formation after mild COVID-19. TCRdb reprocessed the 5' RACE reads via MiXCR and lists one record per CDR3 protein. In the table there are roughly 600,000 distinct CDR3 sequences, roughly 17% of which are singletons. The sample taken for sequencing was PBMCs or a T cell subset sorted from them (not recorded which). The source is an adult woman who had mild COVID-19 (a few samples of this study predate the infection). Cell type and time point are not known. Both conserved end residues are part of each CDR3. Fields, in order: D gene, J gene, V gene, clone size, CDR3 protein, CDR3 DNA. D genes are given only for firm matches. A row's size may be missing; if present it is once, few, many or a size class.

>TRBD1|TRBJ1-1|TRBV12-3/TRBV12-4|NA
CASSFQGAMNTEAFF
TGTGCCAGCAGCTTTCAGGGGGCCATGAACACTGAAGCTTTCTTT
>NA|TRBJ2-7|TRBV7-9|NA
CAGGGPSYEQYF
TGTGCCGGGGGCGGGCCCTCCTACGAGCAGTACTTC
>NA|TRBJ2-7|TRBV5-1|few
CASSFLTLQDEQYF
TGCGCCAGCAGCTTTTTGACTCTACAGGACGAGCAGTACTTC
>NA|TRBJ1-1|TRBV7-9|NA
CASSLGSEFAEAFF
TGTGCCAGCAGCTTGGGGAGCGAGTTCGCTGAAGCTTTCTTT
>NA|TRBJ1-5|TRBV20-1|NA
CSALKASPNQPQHF
TGCAGTGCCCTAAAGGCCAGCCCCAATCAGCCCCAGCATTTT
>NA|TRBJ2-2|TRBV12-3/TRBV12-4|few
CASSQWRNTGELFF
TGTGCCAGCAGCCAATGGCGGAACACCGGGGAGCTGTTTTTT
>NA|TRBJ2-7|TRBV15|few
CATSRDIFYEQYF
TGTGCCACCAGCAGAGATATATTCTACGAGCAGTACTTC
>NA|TRBJ2-2|TRBV7-2|NA
CASSEIKRVNTGELFF
TGTGCCAGCAGTGAGATAAAGCGGGTGAACACCGGGGAGCTGTTTTTT
>NA|TRBJ2-4|TRBV6-5|NA
CASSSPGAKNIQYF
TGTGCCAGCAGTTCACCGGGAGCCAAAAACATTCAGTACTTC
>NA|TRBJ1-1|TRBV5-1|few
CASSQETGTEAFF
TGCGCCAGCAGCCAGGAAACAGGGACTGAAGCTTTCTTT
>NA|TRBJ2-7|TRBV25-1|few
CASSNSGTVGLGEQYF
TGTGCCAGCAGTAATTCCGGGACAGTGGGACTGGGCGAGCAGTACTTC
>NA|TRBJ1-1|TRBV5-5|once
CASSPPYGNTEAFF
TGTGCCAGCAGCCCCCCGTACGGGAACACTGAAGCTTTCTTT
>NA|TRBJ1-5|TRBV10-3|NA
CAISGGGRNQPQHF
TGTGCCATCAGTGGCGGGGGCCGAAATCAGCCCCAGCATTTT
>TRBD2|TRBJ2-4|TRBV6-5|NA
CASSSLASGKNIQYF
TGTGCCAGCAGTTCTCTGGCTAGCGGAAAAAACATTCAGTACTTC
>NA|TRBJ2-7|TRBV6-4|few
CASSEEGYSSYEQYF
TGTGCCAGCAGTGAAGAGGGTTATAGCTCCTACGAGCAGTACTTC
>NA|TRBJ2-1|TRBV11-2|few
CASSAYRVHEQFF
TGTGCCAGCAGCGCCTACAGGGTCCATGAGCAGTTCTTC
>TRBD1|TRBJ2-1|TRBV5-1|few
CASRPQGATYNEQFF
TGCGCCAGCAGGCCCCAGGGGGCGACCTACAATGAGCAGTTCTTC
>NA|TRBJ1-1|TRBV20-1|NA
CSAREGGITNTEAFF
TGCAGTGCTAGAGAGGGCGGCATCACGAACACTGAAGCTTTCTTT
>TRBD2|TRBJ2-3|TRBV7-8|NA
CASSQIPGTSGEDTQYF
TGTGCCAGCAGTCAAATACCGGGGACTAGCGGCGAAGATACGCAGTATTTT
>NA|TRBJ1-2|TRBV5-4|NA
CASSLVGQTYGYTF
TGTGCCAGCAGCTTGGTGGGCCAAACCTATGGCTACACCTTC
>NA|TRBJ2-3|TRBV4-1|few
CASSQEPPAEQYF
TGCGCCAGCAGCCAAGAGCCCCCAGCCGAGCAGTATTTT
>NA|TRBJ2-6|TRBV3-1|NA
CASSRPGANVLTF
TGTGCCAGCAGCCGACCTGGGGCCAACGTCCTGACTTTC
>TRBD2|TRBJ2-3|TRBV7-6|NA
CASSLKGDYYSTDTQYF
TGTGCCAGCAGCTTAAAAGGGGACTACTATAGCACAGATACGCAGTATTTT
>TRBD1|TRBJ2-3|TRBV4-3|NA
CASSQGLTGERTSDTQYF
TGCGCCAGCAGCCAAGGCCTCACAGGGGAGAGAACGTCAGATACGCAGTATTTT
>NA|TRBJ2-7|TRBV21-1|NA
CASSPGTRFLYEQYF
TGTGCCAGCAGCCCTGGGACTAGGTTTCTCTACGAGCAGTACTTC
>NA|TRBJ2-3|TRBV20-1|many
CSASPLTGLTDTQYF
TGCAGTGCTAGCCCCTTAACAGGGTTAACAGATACGCAGTATTTT
>TRBD1|TRBJ1-4|TRBV5-1|NA
CASSRQGGDEKLFF
TGCGCCAGCAGCCGACAGGGAGGTGATGAAAAACTGTTTTTT
>NA|TRBJ2-2|TRBV7-2|NA
CASSLAGGGVTGELFF
TGTGCCAGCAGCTTAGCGGGAGGGGGCGTGACCGGGGAGCTGTTTTTT
>NA|TRBJ2-7|TRBV12-3/TRBV12-4|few
CASSSRGMEQYF
TGTGCCAGCAGTTCCCGGGGTATGGAGCAGTACTTC
>TRBD1|TRBJ2-3|TRBV12-3/TRBV12-4|NA
CASSSGQGLATDTQYF
TGTGCCAGCAGTTCCGGACAGGGGTTGGCCACAGATACGCAGTATTTT
>NA|TRBJ2-1|TRBV19|few
CASSAYRDNEQFF
TGTGCCAGTAGTGCGTACAGAGACAATGAGCAGTTCTTC
>NA|TRBJ2-1|TRBV20-1|NA
CSANGDSYNEQFF
TGCAGTGCTAACGGGGACTCCTACAATGAGCAGTTCTTC
>NA|TRBJ2-5|TRBV15|NA
CATSRGQDLPLETQYF
TGTGCCACCAGCAGAGGCCAGGACTTGCCTTTAGAGACCCAGTACTTC
>NA|TRBJ1-1|TRBV12-3/TRBV12-4|NA
CATCFTPQSTEAFF
TGTGCCACCTGCTTCACCCCCCAGAGCACTGAAGCTTTCTTT
>NA|TRBJ2-1|TRBV12-3/TRBV12-4|NA
CASSPESGLYNEQFF
TGTGCCAGCAGCCCCGAGAGCGGGCTGTACAATGAGCAGTTCTTC
>NA|TRBJ1-2|TRBV5-1|few
CASSLPGAEGYTF
TGCGCCAGCAGCTTGCCGGGGGCGGAGGGCTACACCTTC
>NA|TRBJ2-7|TRBV6-6|few
CASRSPRGANSYEQYF
TGTGCCAGCAGATCCCCCAGGGGGGCGAACTCCTACGAGCAGTACTTC
>TRBD1|TRBJ1-5|TRBV25-1|NA
CASSRQGRGGNQPQHF
TGTGCCAGCAGCAGACAGGGGAGGGGAGGCAATCAGCCCCAGCATTTT
>NA|TRBJ2-7|TRBV7-9|NA
CASSLELSGEQYF
TGTGCCAGCAGCTTAGAACTGTCAGGCGAGCAGTACTTC
>TRBD2|TRBJ2-1|TRBV6-6|NA
CASNPSERGGKNEQFF
TGTGCCAGCAACCCCTCGGAGCGGGGGGGCAAAAATGAGCAGTTCTTC
>TRBD1|TRBJ2-3|TRBV18|NA
CASSPWRDRVTDTQYF
TGTGCCAGCTCCCCCTGGAGGGACAGGGTCACAGATACGCAGTATTTT
>NA|TRBJ2-2|TRBV27|NA
CAGGPQGPTVSNTGELFF
TGTGCCGGGGGCCCCCAAGGCCCCACGGTTTCAAACACCGGGGAGCTGTTTTTT